A selection of T cell receptor beta chains follows, all from one sample in a study of blood T cells in healthy people across ages. Each CDR3 protein gets one entry after TCRdb re-called the 5' RACE reads with MiXCR. The table shows 450,000 to 650,000 distinct CDR3 sequences, with around 24% occurring only once. These same data were also listed under a study on T cells of mothers and their children.

Material for sequencing was blood. Receptor source: a boy aged 10-17 years in good health. Both conserved end residues are part of each CDR3. The D gene is left open where the match is weak. Some rows mark clone size as missing; the rest say once, few, many or name a class of expanded clone.

CDR3aa	CDR3nt	abundance	d_gene	v_gene	j_gene
CASSQDRGDRGRSTQYF	TGCGCCAGCAGCCAAGATCGGGGGGACAGGGGGCGGAGTACGCAGTATTTT	-	TRBD1	TRBV4-1	TRBJ2-3
CASMNRAEQYF	TGTGCCAGCATGAACAGGGCTGAGCAGTACTTC	few	-	TRBV27	TRBJ2-7
CASSPRTGNTYYNEQFF	TGTGCCAGCAGCCCCCGAACAGGGAACACATATTACAATGAGCAGTTCTTC	many	-	TRBV14	TRBJ2-1
CAWSVISVASALGETQYF	TGTGCCTGGAGTGTAATTAGTGTGGCTAGCGCACTGGGGGAGACCCAGTACTTC	few	-	TRBV30	TRBJ2-5
CASSQMDGQTQYF	TGTGCCAGCAGCCAGATGGACGGTCAGACCCAGTACTTC	-	-	TRBV3-1	TRBJ2-5
CASTIGTVYEQYF	TGTGCCAGCACCATCGGGACAGTCTACGAGCAGTACTTC	few	TRBD1	TRBV12-3/TRBV12-4	TRBJ2-7
CASSLYAGGDNQPQHF	TGCGCCAGCAGCTTGTACGCGGGGGGGGACAATCAGCCCCAGCATTTT	few	-	TRBV5-1	TRBJ1-5
CASSQGGPDTQYF	TGTGCCAGCAGCCAAGGTGGACCAGATACGCAGTATTTT	few	-	TRBV4-2	TRBJ2-3
CASSEAVQGRDTF	TGTGCCAGCAGTGAAGCTGTCCAGGGTAGAGACACCTTC	many	-	TRBV6-1	TRBJ1-2
CAISRTGGTEAFF	TGTGCCATCAGTCGGACAGGGGGGACTGAAGCTTTCTTT	few	TRBD1	TRBV10-3	TRBJ1-1
CASSLSLGGLYKQYF	TGTGCCAGCAGTTTATCGTTGGGCGGGTTGTACAAGCAGTACTTC	-	-	TRBV28	TRBJ2-5
CASSVEPDTQYF	TGTGCCAGCAGTGTTGAACCAGATACGCAGTATTTT	once	-	TRBV12-3/TRBV12-4	TRBJ2-3
CASSYYWVGETQYF	TGTGCCAGCAGTTACTATTGGGTTGGAGAGACCCAGTACTTC	-	-	TRBV6-5	TRBJ2-5
CASSWAERSYNEQFF	TGTGCCAGCAGTTGGGCGGAACGTTCCTACAATGAGCAGTTCTTC	-	-	TRBV12-3/TRBV12-4	TRBJ2-1
CASSYSTRRIFTDTQYF	TGTGCCAGCAGTTACTCGACAAGGAGGATTTTCACAGATACGCAGTATTTT	few	-	TRBV6-5	TRBJ2-3
CASSLNSVGAYF	TGTGCCAGCAGCCTGAATTCGGTGGGTGCGTACTTC	-	-	TRBV5-6	TRBJ2-7
CASSYRVGGLEQFF	TGTGCCAGCAGTTATAGGGTGGGGGGTTTGGAGCAGTTCTTC	-	-	TRBV6-5	TRBJ2-1
CSVAGTSSFYEQYF	TGCAGCGTTGCTGGGACTAGCTCTTTCTACGAGCAGTACTTC	-	TRBD2	TRBV29-1	TRBJ2-7
CATSDLPGGGGHEQYF	TGTGCCACCAGTGATTTGCCGGGGGGAGGTGGGCACGAGCAGTACTTC	few	TRBD2	TRBV24-1	TRBJ2-7
CSAKLPPGTNLEDTQYF	TGCAGTGCTAAATTACCTCCAGGGACCAATCTGGAGGATACGCAGTATTTT	-	-	TRBV20-1	TRBJ2-3
CSVAGTGGYEQYF	TGCAGCGTTGCCGGGACAGGGGGCTACGAGCAGTACTTC	few	TRBD1	TRBV29-1	TRBJ2-7
CASSSRLAYYEQYF	TGTGCCAGCAGTTCGAGACTAGCCTACTACGAGCAGTACTTC	few	TRBD2	TRBV12-3/TRBV12-4	TRBJ2-7
CASSRVLETGEQFF	TGTGCCAGCAGCCGGGTATTAGAAACGGGTGAGCAGTTCTTC	few	-	TRBV4-2	TRBJ2-1
CSARGSTAVPTDTQYF	TGCAGTGCTAGAGGGTCCACAGCGGTGCCCACAGATACGCAGTATTTT	few	-	TRBV20-1	TRBJ2-3
CASSQAQWDTQYF	TGCGCCAGCAGCCAAGCCCAATGGGATACGCAGTATTTT	-	-	TRBV4-3	TRBJ2-3
CASSRGTAYTF	TGTGCCAGCTCACGAGGAACCGCTTACACCTTC	-	-	TRBV18	TRBJ1-2
CASSHDRAARSPLHF	TGTGCCAGCAGCCATGACAGGGCGGCTCGTTCACCCCTCCACTTT	-	TRBD1	TRBV28	TRBJ1-6
CASSSDRGWEQYF	TGTGCCAGCAGCTCGGACAGGGGTTGGGAGCAGTACTTC	few	TRBD1	TRBV7-9	TRBJ2-7
CASSLLKQLETQYF	TGTGCCAGCAGTTTATTGAAACAACTAGAGACCCAGTACTTC	few	-	TRBV28	TRBJ2-5
CASSQRTSPYNEQFF	TGTGCCAGCAGCCAACGGACTAGCCCCTACAATGAGCAGTTCTTC	few	TRBD2	TRBV3-1	TRBJ2-1
CSSPQGAQETQYF	TGCAGTTCGCCGCAGGGGGCACAAGAGACCCAGTACTTC	many	TRBD1	TRBV20-1	TRBJ2-5